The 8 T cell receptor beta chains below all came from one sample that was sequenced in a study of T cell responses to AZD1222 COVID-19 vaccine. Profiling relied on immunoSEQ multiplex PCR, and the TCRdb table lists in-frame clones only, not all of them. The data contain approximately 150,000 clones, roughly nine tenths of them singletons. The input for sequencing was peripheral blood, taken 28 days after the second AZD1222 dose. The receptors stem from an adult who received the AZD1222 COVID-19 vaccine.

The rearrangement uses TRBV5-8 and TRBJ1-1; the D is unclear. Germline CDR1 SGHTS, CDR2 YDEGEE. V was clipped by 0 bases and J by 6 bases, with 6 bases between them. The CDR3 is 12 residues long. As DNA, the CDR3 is TGTGCCAGCAGCTTGGAGTACGCTGAAGCTTTCTTT. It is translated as CASSLEYAEAFF.

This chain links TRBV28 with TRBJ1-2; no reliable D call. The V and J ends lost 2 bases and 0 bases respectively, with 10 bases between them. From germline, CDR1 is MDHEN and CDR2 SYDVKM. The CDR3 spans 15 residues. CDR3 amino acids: CASSLLSPANYGYTF. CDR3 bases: TGTGCCAGCAGTTTACTGAGCCCGGCTAACTATGGCTACACCTTC.

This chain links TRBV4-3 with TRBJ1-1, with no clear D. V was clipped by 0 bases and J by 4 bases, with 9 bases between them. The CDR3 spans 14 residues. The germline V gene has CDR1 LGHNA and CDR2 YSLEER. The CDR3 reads CASSQEPGITEAFF. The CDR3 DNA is TGCGCCAGCAGCCAAGAACCGGGGATCACTGAAGCTTTCTTT.

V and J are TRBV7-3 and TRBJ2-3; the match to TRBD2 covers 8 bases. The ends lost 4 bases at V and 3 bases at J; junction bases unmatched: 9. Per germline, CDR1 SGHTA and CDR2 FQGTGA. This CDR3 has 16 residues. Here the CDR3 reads CASSYLSGGRTDTQYF. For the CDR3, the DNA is TGTGCCAGCAGCTACCTAAGCGGGGGACGTACAGATACGCAGTATTTT. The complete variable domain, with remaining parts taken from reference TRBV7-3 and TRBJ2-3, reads GAGVSQTPSNKVTEKGKYVELRCDPISGHTALYWYRQSLGQGPEFLIYFQGTGAADDSGLPNDRFFAVRPEGSVSTLKIQRTERGDSAVYLCASSYLSGGRTDTQYFGPGTRLTVL.

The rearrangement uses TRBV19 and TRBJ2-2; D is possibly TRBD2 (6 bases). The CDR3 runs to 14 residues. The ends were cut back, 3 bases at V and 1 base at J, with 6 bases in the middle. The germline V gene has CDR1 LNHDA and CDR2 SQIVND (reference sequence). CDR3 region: CASSMGGNTGELFF. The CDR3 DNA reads TGTGCCAGTAGTATGGGGGGGAACACCGGGGAGCTGTTTTTT.

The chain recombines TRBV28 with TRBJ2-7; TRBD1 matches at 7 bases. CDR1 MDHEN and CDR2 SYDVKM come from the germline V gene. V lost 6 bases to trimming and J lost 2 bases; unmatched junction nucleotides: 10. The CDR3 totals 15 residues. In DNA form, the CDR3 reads TGTGCCAGCAGCGAGGGGGACAGCACTCCCTACGAGCAGTACGTC. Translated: CASSEGDSTPYEQYV.

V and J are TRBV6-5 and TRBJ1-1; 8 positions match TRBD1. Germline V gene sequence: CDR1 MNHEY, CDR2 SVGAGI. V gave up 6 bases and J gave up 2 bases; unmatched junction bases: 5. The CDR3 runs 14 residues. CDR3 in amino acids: CASRETGANTEAFF. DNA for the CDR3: TGTGCCAGCAGGGAGACAGGGGCCAACACTGAAGCTTTCTTT.

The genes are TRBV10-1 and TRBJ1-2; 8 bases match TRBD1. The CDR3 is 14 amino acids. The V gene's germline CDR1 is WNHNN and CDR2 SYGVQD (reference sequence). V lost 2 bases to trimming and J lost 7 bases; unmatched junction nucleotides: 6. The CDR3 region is CASSERDRYSGYTF. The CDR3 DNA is TGCGCCAGCAGTGAGAGGGACAGGTACTCTGGCTACACCTTC.